The clone carrying this TCR beta chain was recorded at least ten times. The data were obtained in a study of CD8+CD57+ T cells in acquired aplastic anemia. Genomic DNA, the template, was used for profiling of the TCR beta VDJ and CDR3. TCRdb reanalysed the reads using MiXCR and keeps one entry per CDR3 protein. This table holds roughly 190,000 distinct CDR3 sequences, roughly half found once. Germline values: CDR1 DFQATT, CDR2 SNEGSKA (reference sequence). This CDR3 has 14 residues. The V and J ends lost 6 bases and 7 bases, in that order; junction bases with no gene match: 13. Sample: sorted CD4+, CD8+, or CD8+CD57+ T cells (not recorded which) from PBMCs. V and J are TRBV20-1 and TRBJ2-7; 9 bases match TRBD2. The receptor's source is a human donor in good health, serving as a control. CDR3 in amino acids: CSAPTPSGAGEQYF. In DNA, the CDR3 is TGCAGTGCACCTACCCCTAGCGGGGCGGGAGAGCAGTACTTC.